This TCR beta chain was identified during a study of T cells after yellow fever vaccination. Study background: Fractions of low cell number were prepared using SMART-Seq v4 Ultra Low Input.

Trimming shortened V by 3 bases and J by 2 bases, and 16 bases separated the two germline ends. CDR3 length: 16 residues. From germline, CDR1 is MNHNY and CDR2 SVGAGI (reference sequence). 5'RACE template switching generated TCR cDNA, adding a universal primer site and UMIs. MiXCR, run by TCRdb on the 5' RACE reads, gives a single entry per CDR3 protein. The table includes approximately 300,000 distinct CDR3 sequences, approximately 11% detected once. This clonotype has just a few counts. This rearrangement joins TRBV6-6 to TRBJ2-5; D not resolved. The material sequenced was CD4+ T cells sorted from PBMCs, taken 45 days after the yellow fever booster vaccination. The TCR originated in a man aged 18 to 30 who received the YFV17D yellow fever vaccine. The CDR3 here is CASSYEVQDPQETQYF. Here the CDR3 DNA reads TGTGCCAGCAGTTATGAGGTCCAGGACCCACAAGAGACCCAGTACTTC.